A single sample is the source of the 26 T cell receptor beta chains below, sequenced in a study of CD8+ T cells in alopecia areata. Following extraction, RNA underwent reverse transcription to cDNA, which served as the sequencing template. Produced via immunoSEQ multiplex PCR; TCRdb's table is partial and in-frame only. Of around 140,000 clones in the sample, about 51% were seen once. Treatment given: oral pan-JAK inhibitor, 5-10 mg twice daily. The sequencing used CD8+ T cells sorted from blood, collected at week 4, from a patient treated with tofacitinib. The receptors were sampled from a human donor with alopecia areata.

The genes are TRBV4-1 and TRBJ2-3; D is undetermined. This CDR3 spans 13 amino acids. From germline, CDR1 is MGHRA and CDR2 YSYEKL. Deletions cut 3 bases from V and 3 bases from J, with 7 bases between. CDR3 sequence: CASSQVGTDTQYF. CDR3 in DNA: TGCGCCAGCAGCCAGGTCGGTACAGATACGCAGTATTTT.

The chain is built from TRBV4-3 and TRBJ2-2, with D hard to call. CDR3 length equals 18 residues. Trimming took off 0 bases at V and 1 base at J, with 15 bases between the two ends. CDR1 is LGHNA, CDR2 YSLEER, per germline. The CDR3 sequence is CASSQELSSAENTGELFF. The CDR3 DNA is TGCGCCAGCAGCCAAGAACTGTCGTCGGCAGAGAACACCGGGGAGCTGTTTTTT.

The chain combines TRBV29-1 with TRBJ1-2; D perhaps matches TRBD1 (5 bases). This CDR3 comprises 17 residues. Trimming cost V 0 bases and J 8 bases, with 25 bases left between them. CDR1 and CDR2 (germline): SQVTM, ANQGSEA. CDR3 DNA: TGCAGCGTTGAAGAAACGGTATCGGGGCGGGTGGCTGCCGGCTACACCTTC. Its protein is CSVEETVSGRVAAGYTF. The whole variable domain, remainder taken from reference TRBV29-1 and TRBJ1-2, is SAVISQKPSRDICQRGTSLTIQCQVDSQVTMMFWYRQQPGQSLTLIATANQGSEATYESGFVIDKFPISRPNLTFSTLTVSNMSPEDSSIYLCSVEETVSGRVAAGYTFGSGTRLTVV.

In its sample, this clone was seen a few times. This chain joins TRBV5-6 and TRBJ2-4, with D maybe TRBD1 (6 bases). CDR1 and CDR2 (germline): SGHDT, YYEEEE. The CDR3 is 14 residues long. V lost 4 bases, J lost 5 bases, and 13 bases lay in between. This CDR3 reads CASSQGHRENIQYF. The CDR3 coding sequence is TGTGCCAGCAGCCAGGGACATCGGGAAAACATTCAGTACTTC.

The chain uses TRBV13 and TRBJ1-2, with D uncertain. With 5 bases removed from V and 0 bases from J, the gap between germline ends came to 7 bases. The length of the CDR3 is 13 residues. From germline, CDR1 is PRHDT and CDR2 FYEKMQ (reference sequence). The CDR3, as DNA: TGTGCCAGCAGCGTGGGAGCTAACTATGGCTACACCTTC. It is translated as CASSVGANYGYTF.

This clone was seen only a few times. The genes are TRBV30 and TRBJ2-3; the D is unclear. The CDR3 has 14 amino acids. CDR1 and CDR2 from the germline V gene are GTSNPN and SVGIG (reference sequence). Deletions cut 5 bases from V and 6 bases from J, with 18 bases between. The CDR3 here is CAWVGPSLADTQYF. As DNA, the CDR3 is TGTGCCTGGGTTGGACCGTCGCTCGCCGATACGCAGTATTTT.

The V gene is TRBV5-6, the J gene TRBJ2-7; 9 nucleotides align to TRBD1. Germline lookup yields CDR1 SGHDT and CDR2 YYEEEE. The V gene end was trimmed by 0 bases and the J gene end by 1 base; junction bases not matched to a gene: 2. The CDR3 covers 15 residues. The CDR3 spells CASSLGGQGSYEQYF. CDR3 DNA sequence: TGTGCCAGCAGCTTGGGGGGACAGGGTTCCTACGAGCAGTACTTC.

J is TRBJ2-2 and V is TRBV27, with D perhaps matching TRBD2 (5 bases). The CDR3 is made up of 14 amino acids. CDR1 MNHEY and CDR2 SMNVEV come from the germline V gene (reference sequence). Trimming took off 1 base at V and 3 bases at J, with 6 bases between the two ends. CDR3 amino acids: CASSLWEYTGELFF. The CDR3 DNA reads TGTGCCAGCAGTTTATGGGAGTACACCGGGGAGCTGTTTTTT.

CDR3 sequence: CASSSQGGLTEAFF. CDR3 DNA sequence: TGTGCCAGCAGCTCCCAAGGGGGCCTCACTGAAGCTTTCTTT. The chain is built from TRBV6-5 and TRBJ1-1; TRBD1 matches at 7 bases. Unmatched junction bases numbered 8, after V lost 6 bases and J lost 4 bases. The germline V gene encodes CDR1 MNHEY and CDR2 SVGAGI. CDR3 length equals 14 residues.

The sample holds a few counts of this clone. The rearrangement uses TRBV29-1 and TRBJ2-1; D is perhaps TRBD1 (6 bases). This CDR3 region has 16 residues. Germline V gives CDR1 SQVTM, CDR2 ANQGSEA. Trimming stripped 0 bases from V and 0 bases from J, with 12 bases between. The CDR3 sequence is CSVEDRTESSYNEQFF. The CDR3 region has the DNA TGCAGCGTTGAAGATCGGACAGAGAGCTCCTACAATGAGCAGTTCTTC.

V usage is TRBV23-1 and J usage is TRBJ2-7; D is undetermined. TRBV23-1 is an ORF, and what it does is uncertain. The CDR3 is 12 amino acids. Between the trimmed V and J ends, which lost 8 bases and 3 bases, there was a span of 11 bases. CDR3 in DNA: TGCGCCAGCGGTAAACTCCTCTACGAGCAGTACTTC. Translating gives CASGKLLYEQYF.

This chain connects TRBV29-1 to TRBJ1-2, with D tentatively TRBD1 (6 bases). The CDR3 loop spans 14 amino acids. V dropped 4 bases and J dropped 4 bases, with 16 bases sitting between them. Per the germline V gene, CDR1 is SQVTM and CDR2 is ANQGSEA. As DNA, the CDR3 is TGCAGCGTTGGCCCTCTAGGGGGGATCTATGGCTACACCTTC. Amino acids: CSVGPLGGIYGYTF.

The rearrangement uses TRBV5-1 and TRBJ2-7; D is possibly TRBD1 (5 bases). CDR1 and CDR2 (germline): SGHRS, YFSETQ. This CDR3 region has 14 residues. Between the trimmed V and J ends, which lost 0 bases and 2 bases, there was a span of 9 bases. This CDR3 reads CASSLAGIPYEQYF. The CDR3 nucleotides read TGCGCCAGCAGCTTGGCAGGGATCCCCTACGAGCAGTACTTC.

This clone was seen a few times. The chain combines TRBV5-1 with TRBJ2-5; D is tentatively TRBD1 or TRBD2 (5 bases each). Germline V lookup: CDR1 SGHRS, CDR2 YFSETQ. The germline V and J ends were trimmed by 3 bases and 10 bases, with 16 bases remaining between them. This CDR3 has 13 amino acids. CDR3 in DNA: TGCGCCAGCAGCTCCGACGCGCTGGGGGACCAGTACTTC. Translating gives CASSSDALGDQYF.

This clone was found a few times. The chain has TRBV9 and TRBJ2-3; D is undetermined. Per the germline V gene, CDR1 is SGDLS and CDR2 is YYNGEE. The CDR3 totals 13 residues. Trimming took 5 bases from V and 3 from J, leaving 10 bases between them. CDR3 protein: CASRSQGTDTQYF. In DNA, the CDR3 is TGTGCCAGCAGATCACAAGGTACAGATACGCAGTATTTT.

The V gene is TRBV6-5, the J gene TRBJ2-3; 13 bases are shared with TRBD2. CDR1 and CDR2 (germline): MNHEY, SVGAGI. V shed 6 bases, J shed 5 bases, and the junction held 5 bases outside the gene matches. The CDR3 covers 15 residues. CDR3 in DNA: TGTGCCAGCAGCCGACTAGCGGGGGGCCTAGATACGCAGTATTTT. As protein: CASSRLAGGLDTQYF.

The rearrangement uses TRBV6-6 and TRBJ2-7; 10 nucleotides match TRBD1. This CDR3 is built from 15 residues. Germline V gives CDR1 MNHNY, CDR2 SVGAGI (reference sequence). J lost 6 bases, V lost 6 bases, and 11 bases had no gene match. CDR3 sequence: CASRSDRGLTGEQYF. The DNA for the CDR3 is TGTGCCAGCAGGTCCGACAGGGGGCTAACGGGCGAGCAGTACTTC.

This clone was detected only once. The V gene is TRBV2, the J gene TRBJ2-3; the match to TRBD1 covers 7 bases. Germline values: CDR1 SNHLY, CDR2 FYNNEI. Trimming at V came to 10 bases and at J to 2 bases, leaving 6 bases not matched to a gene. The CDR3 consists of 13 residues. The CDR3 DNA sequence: TGTGCCATCACCGACAGGGACACAGATACGCAGTATTTT. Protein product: CAITDRDTDTQYF.

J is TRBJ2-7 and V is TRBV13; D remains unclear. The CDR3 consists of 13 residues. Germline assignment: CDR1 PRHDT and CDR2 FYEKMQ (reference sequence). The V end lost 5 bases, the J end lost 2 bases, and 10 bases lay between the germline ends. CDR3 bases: TGTGCCAGCAGCGCCCCGGCTACCTACGAGCAGTACTTC. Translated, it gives CASSAPATYEQYF.

The CDR3 region is CASSLRDSVSYEQYF. DNA of the CDR3: TGTGCCAGCAGCCTGCGGGACAGTGTCTCCTACGAGCAGTACTTC. V is TRBV27 and J is TRBJ2-7; D perhaps matches TRBD1 (7 bases). CDR1 is MNHEY and CDR2 is SMNVEV in the germline V gene (reference sequence). The CDR3 loop spans 15 amino acids. V gave up 6 bases and J gave up 0 bases, with 15 bases separating them.

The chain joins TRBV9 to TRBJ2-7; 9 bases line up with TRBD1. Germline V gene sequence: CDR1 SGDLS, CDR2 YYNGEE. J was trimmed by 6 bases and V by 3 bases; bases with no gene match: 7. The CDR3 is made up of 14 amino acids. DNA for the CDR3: TGTGCCAGCAGCGAGGCTTGGACAGGGGCCGAGCAGTACTTC. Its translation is CASSEAWTGAEQYF.

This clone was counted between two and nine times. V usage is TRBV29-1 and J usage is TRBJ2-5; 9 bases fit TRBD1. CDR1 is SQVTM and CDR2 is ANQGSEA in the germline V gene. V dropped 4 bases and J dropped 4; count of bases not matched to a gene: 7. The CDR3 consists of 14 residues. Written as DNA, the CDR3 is TGCAGCGTTGCCTCCGGGACAGGGCTAGAGACCCAGTACTTC. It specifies CSVASGTGLETQYF.

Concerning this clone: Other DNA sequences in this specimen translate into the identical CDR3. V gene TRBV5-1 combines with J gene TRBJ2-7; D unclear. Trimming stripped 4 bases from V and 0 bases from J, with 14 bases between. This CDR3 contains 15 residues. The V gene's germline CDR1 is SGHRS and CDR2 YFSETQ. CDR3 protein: CASSPWTASSYEQYF. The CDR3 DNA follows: TGCGCCAGCAGCCCCTGGACGGCGAGCTCCTACGAGCAGTACTTC. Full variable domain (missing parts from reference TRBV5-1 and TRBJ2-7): KAGVTQTPRYLIKTRGQQVTLSCSPISGHRSVSWYQQTPGQGLQFLFEYFSETQRNKGNFPGRFSGRQFSNSRSEMNVSTLELGDSALYLCASSPWTASSYEQYFGPGTRLTVT.

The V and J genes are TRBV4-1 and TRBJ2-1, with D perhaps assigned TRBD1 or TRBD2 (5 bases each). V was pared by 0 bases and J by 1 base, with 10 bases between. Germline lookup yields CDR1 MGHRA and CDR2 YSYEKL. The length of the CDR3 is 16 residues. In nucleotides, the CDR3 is TGCGCCAGCAGCCAAGAACCCGGGGCGTCCTACAATGAGCAGTTCTTC. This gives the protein CASSQEPGASYNEQFF.

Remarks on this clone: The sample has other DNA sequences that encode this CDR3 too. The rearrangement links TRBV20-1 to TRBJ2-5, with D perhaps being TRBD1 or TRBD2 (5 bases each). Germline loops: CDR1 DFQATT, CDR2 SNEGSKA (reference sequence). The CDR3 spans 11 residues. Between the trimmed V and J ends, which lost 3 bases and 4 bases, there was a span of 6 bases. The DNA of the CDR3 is TGCAGTGCTAGTGGGGGAGAGACCCAGTACTTC. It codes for CSASGGETQYF.

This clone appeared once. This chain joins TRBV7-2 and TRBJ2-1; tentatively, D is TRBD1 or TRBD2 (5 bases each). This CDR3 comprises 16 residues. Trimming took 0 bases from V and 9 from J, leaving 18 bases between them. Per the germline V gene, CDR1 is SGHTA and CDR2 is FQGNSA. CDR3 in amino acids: CASSLAHSWGGGEQFF. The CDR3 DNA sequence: TGTGCCAGCAGCTTAGCCCACAGTTGGGGCGGAGGTGAGCAGTTCTTC.